The subject of this entry is one T cell receptor (beta chain). What it recognizes is unknown. Germline V CDR1 and CDR2: DFQATT, SNEGSKA (reference sequence). V was shortened by 3 bases and J by 8 bases, with 8 bases between the two germline ends. The CDR3 sequence is 11 residues long. Combining a sample-barcoded 5' primer with a J-beta primer mix, a second PCR ran for about 7 to 11 cycles. Each cDNA molecule was tagged by a template-switch adaptor with 12 random nucleotides. Every sample gave at least 2.5 million paired-end reads containing CDR3. TCRdb reprocessed the 5' RACE reads via MiXCR and lists one record per CDR3 protein. The sample shows 850,000 to 1,000,000 distinct CDR3 sequences, roughly 51% of them seen only once. This entry is derived from a study of blood T cells in healthy people across ages. Study-wide findings and caveats: Investigators viewed diversity estimates from one million T cells as underestimates, the study reported. There were more naive CD4+ cells and higher diversity in long-lived donors than in aged donors.

The chain has TRBV20-1 and TRBJ2-1; D uncertain. The sequence was collected from a woman aged 60 to 75 in good health. Sequenced: blood. In DNA form, the CDR3 reads TGCAGTGCTAGCGCAGCTCATGAGCAGTTCTTC. Translated: CSASAAHEQFF.